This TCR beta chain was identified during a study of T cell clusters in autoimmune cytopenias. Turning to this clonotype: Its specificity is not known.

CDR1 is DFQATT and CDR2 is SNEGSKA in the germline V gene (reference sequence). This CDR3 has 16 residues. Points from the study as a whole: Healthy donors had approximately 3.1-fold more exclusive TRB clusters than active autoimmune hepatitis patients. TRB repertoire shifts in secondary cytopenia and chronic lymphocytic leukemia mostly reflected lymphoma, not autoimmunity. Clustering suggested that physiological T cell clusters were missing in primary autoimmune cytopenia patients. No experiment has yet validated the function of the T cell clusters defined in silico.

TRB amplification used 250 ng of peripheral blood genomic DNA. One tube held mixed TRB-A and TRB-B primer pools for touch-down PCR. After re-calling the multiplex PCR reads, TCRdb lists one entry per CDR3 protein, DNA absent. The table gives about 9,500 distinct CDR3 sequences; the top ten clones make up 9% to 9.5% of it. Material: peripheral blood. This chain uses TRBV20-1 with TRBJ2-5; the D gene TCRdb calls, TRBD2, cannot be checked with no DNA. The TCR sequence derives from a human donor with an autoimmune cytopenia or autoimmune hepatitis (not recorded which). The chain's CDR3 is CSAVRTSGWSQETQYF.